This T cell receptor beta chain was sequenced for a study of OX40 agonist ivuxolimab in advanced cancers. Regarding the study as a whole: Normalized T-cell clonal expansion was also low in a subset of nonresponders.

Repertoires were generated with immunoSEQ multiplex PCR, while TCRdb's copy carries only in-frame clones and drops some. The sample has 150,000 to 170,000 clones; roughly 94% are singletons. About this clone itself: The antigen is unknown.

V was shortened by 0 bases and J by 0 bases, with 7 bases between the two germline ends. In germline, CDR1 is SGDLS, CDR2 YYNGEE. The CDR3 covers 14 residues. The specimen comprised CD4+ or CD8+ T cells sorted from blood, sampled in a trial of the OX40 agonist ivuxolimab. This chain uses TRBV9 with TRBJ2-7; D is perhaps TRBD1 (6 bases). The receptor comes from an adult with an advanced solid tumor such as melanoma, head and neck, liver or kidney cancer. Here the CDR3 reads CASSVEDSSYEQYF. Written as DNA, the CDR3 is TGTGCCAGCAGCGTAGAGGACAGCTCCTACGAGCAGTACTTC.